The 25 T cell receptor beta chains presented below share a single source sample, sequenced in a study of identical twins. One entry per CDR3 protein results from TCRdb running MiXCR on the 5' RACE reads. The sample includes approximately 620,000 distinct CDR3 sequences, 8% to 9% of them seen just once. This same sample was also part of a study on yellow fever vaccine responses in identical twins.

Material for sequencing was PBMCs. The receptors here all came from a woman between 18 and 29 years old in good health.

This clonotype was seen ten or more times. DNA of the CDR3: TGCGCCAGCAGCCTCCGTAGCGGGAGGCCCCTCACAGATACGCAGTATTTT. It codes for CASSLRSGRPLTDTQYF. The rearrangement uses TRBV4-3 and TRBJ2-3; 10 positions agree with TRBD2. V lost 4 bases, J lost 2 bases, and 9 bases stayed unmatched. The CDR3 loop spans 17 amino acids. Germline V gene sequence: CDR1 LGHNA, CDR2 YSLEER.

The table lists this clonotype with a few counts. V usage is TRBV3-1 and J usage is TRBJ2-2; 10 positions match TRBD1. This CDR3 comprises 15 residues. V was pared by 8 bases and J by 0 bases, with 3 bases of the junction left unmatched. Germline CDR1 reads LGHDT; CDR2 reads YNNKEL (reference sequence). The DNA for the CDR3 is TGTGCCAGCCCCGGACAGGGGGCGAACACCGGGGAGCTGTTTTTT. Protein sequence: CASPGQGANTGELFF.

This clonotype showed up just a few times. V gene TRBV5-6 combines with J gene TRBJ1-4, with 7 bases lining up with TRBD1. This CDR3 is built from 15 residues. V dropped 0 bases and J dropped 6; count of bases not matched to a gene: 5. The germline gives CDR1 SGHDT, CDR2 YYEEEE. The CDR3, as DNA: TGTGCCAGCAGCTTGGCCCGGCAGGGGGATGAAAAACTGTTTTTT. Translating it yields CASSLARQGDEKLFF.

A few counts support this clonotype. V usage is TRBV10-2 and J usage is TRBJ1-2, with D perhaps TRBD1 (6 bases). The CDR3 sequence is 14 residues long. V lost 6 bases to trimming and J lost 8 bases, with 19 bases between them. Germline V lookup: CDR1 WSHSY, CDR2 SAAADI. For the CDR3, the DNA is TGCGCCAGCAGCCTACAGGGATTGTTTGGCGGCTACACCTTC. It translates to CASSLQGLFGGYTF.

This sequence joins TRBV27 and TRBJ2-5; tentative D call: TRBD1 (7 bases). This CDR3 has 16 residues. Germline V gene lookup returns CDR1 MNHEY and CDR2 SMNVEV (reference sequence). V dropped 4 bases and J dropped 7 bases, with 22 bases sitting between them. The CDR3 region is CASSSWGQSKGGTQYF. In DNA, the CDR3 is TGTGCCAGCAGTTCCTGGGGACAGTCTAAGGGGGGGACCCAGTACTTC.

The chain is built from TRBV20-1 and TRBJ2-1; TRBD2 agrees at 7 bases. The CDR3 spans 14 residues. CDR1 and CDR2 (germline): DFQATT, SNEGSKA (reference sequence). Unmatched junction bases numbered 13, after V lost 6 bases and J lost 8 bases. CDR3 residues: CSAPGGGGDHEQFF. CDR3 DNA: TGCAGTGCCCCCGGGGGTGGGGGGGACCATGAGCAGTTCTTC.

This clonotype has a count of ten or more. In DNA form, the CDR3 reads TGTGCCAGCAGCGTAGCTGGGTTCGATTCACCCCTCCACTTT. As protein: CASSVAGFDSPLHF. This sequence joins TRBV9 and TRBJ1-6, with no clear D. Germline assignment: CDR1 SGDLS and CDR2 YYNGEE. The length of the CDR3 is 14 residues. V lost 0 bases to trimming and J lost 8 bases, with 9 bases between them. The full variable domain, with the rest looked up from reference TRBV9 and TRBJ1-6, is DSGVTQTPKHLITATGQRVTLRCSPRSGDLSVYWYQQSLDQGLQFLIQYYNGEERAKGNILERFSAQQFPDLHSELNLSSLELGDSALYFCASSVAGFDSPLHFGNGTRLTVT.

The gene calls are TRBV25-1 and TRBJ2-3; possibly TRBD1 or TRBD2 for D (5 bases each). This CDR3 spans 16 amino acids. Trimming removed 3 bases at V and 2 bases at J, with 15 bases between. The V gene's germline CDR1 is MGHDK and CDR2 SYGVNS. CDR3 nucleotides: TGTGCCAGCAGTGAGCCGCTTGGGACCCACACAGATACGCAGTATTTT. It yields the protein CASSEPLGTHTDTQYF. The full variable domain, with the rest looked up from reference TRBV25-1 and TRBJ2-3, is EADIYQTPRYLVIGTGKKITLECSQTMGHDKMYWYQQDPGMELHLIHYSYGVNSTEKGDLSSESTVSRIRTEHFPLTLESARPSHTSQYLCASSEPLGTHTDTQYFGPGTRLTVL.

The chain recombines TRBV25-1 with TRBJ2-2, with D unresolved. Germline V gives CDR1 MGHDK, CDR2 SYGVNS. The CDR3 consists of 15 residues. V dropped 3 bases and J dropped 2 bases, with 10 bases sitting between them. CDR3 residues: CASSDGKTNTGELFF. CDR3 coding DNA: TGTGCCAGCAGTGATGGGAAGACTAACACCGGGGAGCTGTTTTTT.

This sequence joins TRBV7-9 and TRBJ2-1, with D perhaps TRBD1 or TRBD2 (5 bases each). Germline V gene data show CDR1 as SEHNR and CDR2 as FQNEAQ (reference sequence). This CDR3 region has 14 residues. V lost 4 bases and J lost 4, with 11 bases in between. The CDR3 region is CASSSRGPYNEQFF. Written as DNA, the CDR3 is TGTGCCAGCAGCTCTCGGGGACCATACAATGAGCAGTTCTTC.

This clonotype was recorded at least ten times. The rearrangement links TRBV5-1 to TRBJ2-7, with D perhaps matching TRBD1 (6 bases). V was pared by 4 bases and J by 3 bases, with 14 bases between. Looked up from germline, CDR1 is SGHRS and CDR2 is YFSETQ. This CDR3 spans 14 amino acids. In nucleotides, the CDR3 is TGCGCCAGCAGCCCCCGGGACACTTTCTACGAGCAGTACTTC. Translated, it gives CASSPRDTFYEQYF.

This clonotype was seen repeatedly, ten times or more. In nucleotides, the CDR3 is TGCGCCAGCAGCTTGAGGAACAGTAATTCACCCCTCCACTTT. Amino acids: CASSLRNSNSPLHF. The chain joins TRBV5-1 to TRBJ1-6; D is unresolved. V lost 1 base, J lost 6 bases, and 8 bases lay in between. The CDR3 spans 14 residues. Germline lookup yields CDR1 SGHRS and CDR2 YFSETQ.

Only one count was recorded for this clonotype. This rearrangement joins TRBV2 to TRBJ2-1, with D tentatively TRBD2 (5 bases). The CDR3 contains 17 residues. CDR1 SNHLY and CDR2 FYNNEI come from the germline V gene. V was trimmed by 2 bases and J by 4 bases, leaving 18 bases between them. The CDR3 DNA is TGTGCCAGCAGTGAAATAGCTATGTGGAGCGGTTACAATGAGCAGTTCTTC. The encoded protein is CASSEIAMWSGYNEQFF.

This chain joins TRBV20-1 and TRBJ2-2; 9 bases line up with TRBD2. Losses at the gene ends were 6 bases for V and 7 bases for J; bases not matched to a gene: 15. CDR1 and CDR2 (germline): DFQATT, SNEGSKA (reference sequence). The CDR3 runs to 16 residues. The CDR3 DNA is TGCAGTGCAAAGAGGGGCGGGAGGGCCGGCGGCGGGGAGCTGTTTTTT. It specifies CSAKRGGRAGGGELFF.

This clonotype has ten or more counts. The DNA for the CDR3 is TGTGCCAGCAGTGAATATGGGGCGGGGAATTCAGATACGCAGTATTTT. Its protein product is CASSEYGAGNSDTQYF. This rearrangement joins TRBV25-1 to TRBJ2-3; weak D call: TRBD2 (6 bases). V lost 0 bases and J 4 bases, leaving 14 bases between the germline ends. CDR1 MGHDK and CDR2 SYGVNS come from the germline V gene. CDR3 length: 16 amino acids.

In this sample, this clonotype turned up a few times. The chain combines TRBV10-3 with TRBJ2-5; the D is unclear. With 0 bases removed from V and 3 bases from J, the gap between germline ends came to 14 bases. Germline CDR1 reads ENHRY; CDR2 reads SYGVKD. The CDR3 length is 16 residues. CDR3: CAISESYSLGEETQYF. As DNA, the CDR3 is TGTGCCATCAGTGAGTCGTATTCCCTTGGGGAAGAGACCCAGTACTTC.

The rearrangement links TRBV15 to TRBJ2-1, with D perhaps TRBD1 (6 bases). This CDR3 is 18 amino acids long. V dropped 3 bases and J dropped 0 bases, with 18 bases sitting between them. Germline CDR1 LNHNV, CDR2 YYDKDF (reference sequence). The DNA for the CDR3 is TGTGCCACCAGCAGTTTCACCCGCCAGGGGAGCTCCTACAATGAGCAGTTCTTC. As protein: CATSSFTRQGSSYNEQFF.

The rearrangement links TRBV11-2 to TRBJ1-3; possibly TRBD1 for D (6 bases). The V gene lost 5 bases and the J gene lost 0 bases, with 23 bases spanning the gap. The CDR3 runs 19 residues. CDR1 and CDR2 (germline): SGHAT, FQNNGV. Here the CDR3 DNA reads TGTGCCAGCAGCCTACGGCCCGCATTGGGACATACCTCTGGAAACACCATATATTTT. Amino acid sequence: CASSLRPALGHTSGNTIYF.

This clonotype showed up many times. V gene TRBV5-5 combines with J gene TRBJ1-1; D gene unclear. Trimming took 5 bases from V and 0 from J, leaving 11 bases between them. From germline, CDR1 is SGHKS and CDR2 YYEKEE (reference sequence). The CDR3 covers 14 residues. The CDR3 sequence is CASSLSLLNTEAFF. CDR3 coding DNA: TGTGCCAGCAGTCTAAGTCTTCTGAACACTGAAGCTTTCTTT.

In its sample, this clonotype was seen many times. The chain uses TRBV24-1 and TRBJ2-1; TRBD1 is a possible D gene (7 bases). The CDR3 loop spans 17 amino acids. V lost 0 bases, J lost 7 bases, and 18 bases lay in between. The germline gives CDR1 KGHDR, CDR2 SFDVKD. This CDR3 is CATSDLQVAGGRNEQFF. In nucleotides, the CDR3 is TGTGCCACCAGTGATTTGCAAGTGGCAGGGGGGCGGAATGAGCAGTTCTTC.

The V call is TRBV12-3 or TRBV12-4, the J call TRBJ2-1; TRBD1 or TRBD2 may be the D gene (6 bases each). CDR3 length equals 14 residues. Trimming shortened V by 3 bases and J by 5 bases, and 11 bases separated the two germline ends. In nucleotides, the CDR3 is TGTGCCAGCAGTTTCCGGGGGCGAAACAATGAGCAGTTCTTC. Translating it yields CASSFRGRNNEQFF.

This clonotype was observed at least ten times. V and J are TRBV7-2 and TRBJ2-7, with 12 positions matching TRBD1. The CDR3 has 15 amino acids. The V segment lost 1 base and the J segment 6 bases; nucleotides outside the gene matches: 4. The germline V gene has CDR1 SGHTA and CDR2 FQGNSA. In DNA form, the CDR3 reads TGTGCCAGCAGCTTAGGCGGGACAGGGGGCTTCGAGCAGTACTTC. Its translation: CASSLGGTGGFEQYF.

The CDR3: CSARMESGRSDTQYF. CDR3 DNA sequence: TGCAGTGCCCGCATGGAAAGCGGGAGGTCAGATACGCAGTATTTT. V and J are TRBV20-1 and TRBJ2-3; 9 nucleotides agree with TRBD2. CDR1 and CDR2 from the germline V gene are DFQATT and SNEGSKA (reference sequence). The CDR3 runs to 15 residues. V shed 6 bases, J shed 4 bases, and the junction held 11 bases outside the gene matches.

The chain recombines TRBV28 with TRBJ2-1; 8 bases fit TRBD1. Germline assignment: CDR1 MDHEN and CDR2 SYDVKM. Losses at the gene ends were 5 bases for V and 1 base for J; bases not matched to a gene: 7. CDR3 length: 16 residues. The CDR3 is CASSDLGDRSYNEQFF. The CDR3 coding sequence is TGTGCCAGCAGTGACCTAGGGGACAGGTCCTACAATGAGCAGTTCTTC. The whole variable domain, filled in from reference TRBV28 and TRBJ2-1, reads DVKVTQSSRYLVKRTGEKVFLECVQDMDHENMFWYRQDPGLGLRLIYFSYDVKMKEKGDIPEGYSVSREKKERFSLILESASTNQTSMYLCASSDLGDRSYNEQFFGPGTRLTVL.

This clonotype was counted ten times or more. This chain joins TRBV5-5 and TRBJ2-5; no reliable D call. The CDR3 consists of 12 residues. CDR1 SGHKS and CDR2 YYEKEE come from the germline V gene (reference sequence). Trimming pared 5 bases from V and 5 bases from J, leaving 10 bases between. The CDR3 sequence: CASRTPFETQYF. The CDR3 nucleotides read TGTGCCAGCAGGACCCCCTTCGAGACCCAGTACTTC.